The 5 T cell receptor beta chains below were found in one sample sequenced in a study of T cells in Graves' hyperthyroidism and ophthalmopathy. TCR beta CDR3 regions were amplified from RNA. Primed by the HTBI set, a first-round RT-PCR was run on the TCR CDR3. From the multiplex PCR reads, TCRdb called clonotypes with MiXCR, one entry per CDR3 protein. Among 500,000 to 600,000 distinct CDR3 sequences listed, 20% were seen once. The specimen was blood. Source of these receptors: a man between 35 and 55 years old with Graves' ophthalmopathy.

V and J are TRBV5-1 and TRBJ1-5; no definite D call. The V end was cut by 4 bases, the J end by 4 bases, with 9 bases between. The CDR3 spans 13 residues. Germline values: CDR1 SGHRS, CDR2 YFSETQ. The CDR3 region is CASSPTHNQPQHF. The CDR3 coding sequence is TGCGCCAGCAGCCCCACCCATAATCAGCCCCAGCATTTT.

This clonotype was seen only a few times. This sequence joins TRBV6-1 and TRBJ2-3; 14 nucleotides agree with TRBD2. This CDR3 contains 16 residues. Trimming took 6 bases from V and 7 from J; bases not matched to a gene: 9. Germline assignment: CDR1 MNHNS and CDR2 SASEGT. The CDR3 region has the DNA TGTGCCAGCAGAACTGGGACTAGCGGGAGAGGAAATACGCAGTATTTT. Translating gives CASRTGTSGRGNTQYF.

In this sample, this clonotype turned up once. The chain is built from TRBV28 and TRBJ2-7; D possibly matches TRBD1 or TRBD2 (6 bases each). Germline V CDR1 and CDR2: MDHEN, SYDVKM. V lost 5 bases and J lost 7, with 24 bases in between. The CDR3 consists of 16 residues. The CDR3 here is CASSPAAGGQAWEQYF. The DNA for the CDR3 is TGTGCCAGCAGTCCCGCCGCCGGGGGCCAAGCCTGGGAGCAGTACTTC.

This clonotype was observed a handful of times. This chain uses TRBV20-1 with TRBJ2-2; 12 nucleotides align to TRBD2. CDR1 is DFQATT, CDR2 SNEGSKA, per germline (reference sequence). J gave up 1 base and V 5 bases, and 8 bases lay outside the gene matches. This CDR3 has 17 amino acids. The CDR3 protein is CSAAGTSGLGNTGELFF. CDR3 in DNA: TGCAGTGCTGCCGGGACTAGCGGGTTGGGGAACACCGGGGAGCTGTTTTTT.

V and J are TRBV4-1 and TRBJ2-2, with a tentative D call TRBD2 (5 bases). V was shortened by 0 bases and J by 4 bases, with 15 bases between the two germline ends. CDR3 length: 17 residues. Germline CDR1 MGHRA, CDR2 YSYEKL. CDR3 nucleotide sequence: TGCGCCAGCAGCCAAGAGGCAGCTCAGGCGGGCACCGGGGAGCTGTTTTTT. It specifies CASSQEAAQAGTGELFF.